The entry below describes one T cell receptor beta chain. The data were taken from a study of T cell changes during pregnancy in multiple sclerosis. This CDR3 has 14 amino acids. The V gene's germline CDR1 is SGHKS and CDR2 YYEKEE (reference sequence). J lost 4 bases, V lost 4 bases, and 8 bases had no gene match. Generated by immunoSEQ multiplex PCR, the TCRdb table keeps only in-frame clones and is missing some. The sample lists about 24,000 clones; under 95% were seen once. This receptor was obtained from a female donor in good health, enrolled as a control in a pregnancy study. Sequencing was performed on CD8+ T cells from peripheral blood mononuclear cells, taken in the third trimester of pregnancy. The rearrangement links TRBV5-5 to TRBJ2-7; 7 bases are a match to TRBD2. CDR3 amino acids: CASSGAGVGYEQYF. The DNA of the CDR3 is TGTGCCAGCAGCGGGGCGGGAGTCGGGTACGAGCAGTACTTC.